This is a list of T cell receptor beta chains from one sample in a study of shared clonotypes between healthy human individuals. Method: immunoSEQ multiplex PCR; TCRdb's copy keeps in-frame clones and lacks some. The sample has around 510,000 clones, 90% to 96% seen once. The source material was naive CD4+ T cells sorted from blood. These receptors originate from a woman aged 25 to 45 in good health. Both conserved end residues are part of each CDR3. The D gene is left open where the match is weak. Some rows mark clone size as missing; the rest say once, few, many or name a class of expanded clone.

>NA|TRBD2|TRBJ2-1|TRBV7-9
CASSGAGVPYNEQFF
TGTGCCAGCAGCGGAGCGGGAGTCCCTTACAATGAGCAGTTCTTC
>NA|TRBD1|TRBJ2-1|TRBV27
CASSLPRTGSSYNEQFF
TGTGCCAGCAGTCTTCCCCGGACAGGGTCCTCCTACAATGAGCAGTTCTTC
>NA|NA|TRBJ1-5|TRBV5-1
CASSLEGESNQPQHF
TGCGCCAGCAGCTTGGAAGGTGAAAGCAATCAGCCCCAGCATTTT
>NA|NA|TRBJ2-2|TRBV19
CASSSRSSTGELFF
TGTGCCAGTAGTTCCCGCAGTTCCACCGGGGAGCTGTTTTTT
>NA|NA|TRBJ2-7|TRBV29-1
CSPTDGRLSYEQYF
TGCAGCCCAACAGACGGGCGGCTTTCCTACGAGCAGTACTTC
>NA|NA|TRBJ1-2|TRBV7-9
CASSLGHSRDYGYTF
TGTGCCAGCAGCTTAGGTCACAGCAGGGACTATGGCTACACCTTC
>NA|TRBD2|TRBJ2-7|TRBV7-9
CASSQLGLAAYEQYF
TGTGCCAGCAGCCAATTGGGGCTAGCGGCCTACGAGCAGTACTTC
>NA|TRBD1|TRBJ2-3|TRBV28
CASSKGTGGTVDTQYF
TGTGCCAGCAGTAAAGGGACAGGGGGAACTGTTGATACGCAGTATTTT
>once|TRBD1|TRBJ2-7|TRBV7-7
CASSSHPGGEQYF
TGTGCCAGCAGCTCTCACCCAGGGGGCGAGCAGTACTTC
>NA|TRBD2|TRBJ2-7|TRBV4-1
CASSPRSSGGLISYEQYF
TGCGCCAGCAGCCCCCGTTCTAGCGGGGGACTAATCTCCTACGAGCAGTACTTC
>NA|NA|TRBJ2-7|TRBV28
CATSRSVYEQYF
TGTGCCACGTCTCGGAGTGTCTACGAGCAGTACTTC
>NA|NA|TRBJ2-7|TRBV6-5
CASSYGPHEQYF
TGTGCCAGCAGTTACGGGCCCCACGAGCAGTACTTC
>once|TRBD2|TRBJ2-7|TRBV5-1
CASNAGAYEQYF
TGCGCCAGCAATGCGGGAGCCTACGAGCAGTACTTC
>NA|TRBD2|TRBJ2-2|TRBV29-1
CSVALAEITGELFF
TGCAGCGTTGCACTAGCGGAAATAACCGGGGAGCTGTTTTTT
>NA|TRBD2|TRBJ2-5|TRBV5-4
CASTLAGVKETQYF
TGTGCCAGTACGCTAGCGGGCGTTAAGGAGACCCAGTACTTC
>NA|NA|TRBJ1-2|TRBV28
CASSSGAYGYTF
TGTGCCAGCAGTTCCGGGGCGTATGGCTACACCTTC
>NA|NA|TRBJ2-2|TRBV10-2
CASTGETNTGELFF
TGCGCCAGCACGGGAGAGACGAACACCGGGGAGCTGTTTTTT
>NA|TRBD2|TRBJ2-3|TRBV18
CASSPLGRPTDTQYF
TGTGCCAGCTCTCCCCTCGGGAGGCCCACAGATACGCAGTATTTT
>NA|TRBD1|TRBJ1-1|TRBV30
CAWNPARTGKGDTEAFF
TGTGCCTGGAACCCCGCTAGGACAGGGAAGGGTGATACTGAAGCTTTCTTT
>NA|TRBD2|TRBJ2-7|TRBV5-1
CASSSGGFPGLGGNEQYF
TGCGCCAGCAGCTCTGGGGGATTCCCGGGACTAGGGGGAAACGAGCAGTACTTC
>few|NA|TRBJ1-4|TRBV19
CASSTTGISLFF
TGTGCCAGTAGTACGACAGGTATCTCACTGTTTTTT
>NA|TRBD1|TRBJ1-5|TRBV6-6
CASSYLTGASQPQHF
TGTGCCAGCAGTTACTTGACAGGGGCAAGTCAGCCCCAGCATTTT
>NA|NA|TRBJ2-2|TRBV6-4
CASSPRVKTVKATGELFF
TGTGCCAGCAGCCCAAGAGTAAAGACAGTAAAGGCCACCGGGGAGCTGTTTTTT
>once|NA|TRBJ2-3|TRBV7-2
CASSLGPGSPQYF
TGTGCCAGCAGCTTAGGTCCAGGGTCCCCGCAGTATTTT
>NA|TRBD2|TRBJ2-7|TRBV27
CASSPRTSGSYEQYF
TGTGCCAGCAGTCCTAGGACTAGCGGCAGCTACGAGCAGTACTTC
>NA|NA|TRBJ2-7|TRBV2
CASSEVWTRAYEQYF
TGTGCCAGCAGTGAAGTTTGGACGCGAGCCTACGAGCAGTACTTC
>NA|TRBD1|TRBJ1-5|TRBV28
CASEPRTGAQPQHF
TGTGCCAGCGAGCCGAGGACAGGAGCCCAGCCCCAGCATTTT
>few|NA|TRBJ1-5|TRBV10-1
CASSDDNQPQHF
TGCGCCAGCTCCGACGACAATCAGCCCCAGCATTTT
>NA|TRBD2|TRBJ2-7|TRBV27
CASRLRLAGPYEQYF
TGTGCCAGCAGACTAAGACTAGCGGGACCTTACGAGCAGTACTTC
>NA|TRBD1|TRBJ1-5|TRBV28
CASSHHKGARNQPQHF
TGTGCCAGCAGTCACCATAAGGGGGCGAGGAATCAGCCCCAGCATTTT
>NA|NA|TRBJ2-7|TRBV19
CASSWQNTYEQYF
TGTGCCAGTAGTTGGCAGAATACCTACGAGCAGTACTTC
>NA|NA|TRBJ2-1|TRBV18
CASSPEVRANEQFF
TGTGCCAGCTCACCGGAGGTTAGGGCCAATGAGCAGTTCTTC
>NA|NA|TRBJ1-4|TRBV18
CASRTATNEKLFF
TGTGCCAGCCGAACTGCAACTAATGAAAAACTGTTTTTT
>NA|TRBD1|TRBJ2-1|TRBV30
CAWSVKGARSNEQFF
TGTGCCTGGAGTGTAAAGGGGGCGAGGTCGAATGAGCAGTTCTTC
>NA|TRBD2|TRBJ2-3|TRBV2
CASSVGPTSGRVDTQYF
TGTGCCAGCAGTGTGGGTCCGACTAGCGGGAGGGTGGATACGCAGTATTTT
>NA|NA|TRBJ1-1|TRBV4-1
CASSQGAGDTEAFF
TGCGCCAGCAGCCAAGGGGCCGGGGACACTGAAGCTTTCTTT
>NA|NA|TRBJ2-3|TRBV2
CASSLQGTLLADTQYF
TGTGCCAGCAGTCTTCAGGGTACCCTTCTGGCTGATACGCAGTATTTT
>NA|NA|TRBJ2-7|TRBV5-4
CASSGVSYEQYF
TGTGCCAGCAGCGGGGTATCCTACGAGCAGTACTTC
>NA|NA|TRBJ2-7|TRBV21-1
CASSKRCGEREFNEQYF
TGTGCCAGCAGCAAGAGGTGTGGGGAGCGGGAGTTCAACGAGCAGTACTTC
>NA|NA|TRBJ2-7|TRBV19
CASSPIDREPPYEQYF
TGTGCCAGTAGTCCCATCGACCGGGAGCCTCCCTACGAGCAGTACTTC
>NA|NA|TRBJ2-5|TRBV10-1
CASSDEETQYF
TGCGCCAGCAGTGATGAGGAGACCCAGTACTTC
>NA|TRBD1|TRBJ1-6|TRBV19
CASSIAGTGYNSPLHF
TGTGCCAGTAGTATCGCCGGGACAGGGTATAATTCACCCCTCCACTTT
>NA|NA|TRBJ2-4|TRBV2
CASRESTQGNIQYF
TGTGCCAGCAGAGAATCTACCCAGGGGAACATTCAGTACTTC
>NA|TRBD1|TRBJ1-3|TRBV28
CASSFPTGPGNTIYF
TGTGCCAGCAGTTTCCCGACAGGGCCTGGAAACACCATATATTTT
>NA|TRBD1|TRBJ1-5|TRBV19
CASRPWGRGDQPQHF
TGTGCCAGTAGGCCCTGGGGCAGGGGGGATCAGCCCCAGCATTTT
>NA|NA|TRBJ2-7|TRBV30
CAWSVRLAVGGYEQYF
TGTGCCTGGAGTGTGCGTCTAGCAGTGGGGGGTTACGAGCAGTACTTC
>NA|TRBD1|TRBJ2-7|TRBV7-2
CASSRRRTGQAYEQYF
TGTGCCAGCAGCAGGCGTCGGACAGGCCAAGCGTACGAGCAGTACTTC
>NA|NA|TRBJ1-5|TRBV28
CASSPQPVTGFVNQPQHF
TGTGCCAGCAGTCCGCAACCGGTAACAGGGTTCGTCAATCAGCCCCAGCATTTT
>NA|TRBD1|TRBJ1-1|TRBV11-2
CASSYLRGKGTEAFF
TGTGCCAGCAGCTACCTCAGGGGGAAAGGTACTGAAGCTTTCTTT
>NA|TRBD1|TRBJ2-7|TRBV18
CASSPGGQGSEQYF
TGTGCCAGCTCACCAGGGGGACAGGGATCCGAGCAGTACTTC
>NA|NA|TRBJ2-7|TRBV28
CASSLSGREDHLYEQYF
TGTGCCAGCAGTTTATCCGGGCGAGAGGATCACCTGTACGAGCAGTACTTC
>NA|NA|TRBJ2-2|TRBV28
CASSPPWGEGGELFF
TGTGCCAGCAGTCCGCCGTGGGGAGAGGGCGGGGAGCTGTTTTTT